This entry features one T cell receptor (beta chain) sequence. Its antigen remains unknown. TCRdb's table, derived via immunoSEQ multiplex PCR, lists solely in-frame clones and lacks some. Seen here are 100,000 to 120,000 clones, roughly 82% observed once, and the top ten hold 5%. The sample is drawn from a study of T cell responses to AZD1222 COVID-19 vaccine. Study-wide context: Recipients boosted at about 4 weeks or about 12 weeks are pooled.

Study-wide points: Rises in breadth and depth of Spike-specific TCRs came after two AZD1222 doses. Possibly, clonal diversity was underestimated; donors were largely white British and included more females. Samples come after the peak T cell response, not at day 14.

The J segment lost 4 bases and the V segment lost 6 bases, leaving 8 bases of the junction unmatched. This CDR3 is 14 amino acids long. Looked up from germline, CDR1 is SGHTA and CDR2 is FQGNSA. The specimen comprised peripheral blood, sampled on day 0 of AZD1222 vaccination. This chain uses TRBV7-2 with TRBJ1-2; 7 bases align to TRBD1. This receptor was taken from an adult in good health. The CDR3 protein is CASSFQTGTYGYTF. The CDR3 nucleotides read TGTGCCAGCAGTTTCCAGACAGGGACCTATGGCTACACCTTC.